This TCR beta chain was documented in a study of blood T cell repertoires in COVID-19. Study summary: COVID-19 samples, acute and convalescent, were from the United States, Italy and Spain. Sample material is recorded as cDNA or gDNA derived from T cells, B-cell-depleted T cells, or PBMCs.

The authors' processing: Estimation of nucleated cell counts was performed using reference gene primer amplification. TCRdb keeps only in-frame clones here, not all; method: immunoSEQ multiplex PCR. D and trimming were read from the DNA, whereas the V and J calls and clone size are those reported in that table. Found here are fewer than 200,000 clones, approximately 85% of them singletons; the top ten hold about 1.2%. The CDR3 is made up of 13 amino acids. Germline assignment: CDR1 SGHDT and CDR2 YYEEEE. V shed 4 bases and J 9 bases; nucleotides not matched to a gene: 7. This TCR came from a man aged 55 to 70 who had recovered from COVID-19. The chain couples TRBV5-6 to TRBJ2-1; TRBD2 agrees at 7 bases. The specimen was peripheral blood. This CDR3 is CASSLRLASEQFF. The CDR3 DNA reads TGTGCCAGCAGCCTTCGACTAGCAAGTGAGCAGTTCTTC.